Listed here is a single T cell receptor beta chain. The data stem from a study of metastatic and nonmetastatic thyroid tumors. TCRdb reprocessed the PCR reads via MiXCR. The top ten hold more than 15% of the sample, which has around 50,000 clones, 25% to 30% seen once. Patients underwent thyroid surgery, and none had received any treatment before it. V was shortened by 5 bases and J by 1 base, with 11 bases between the two germline ends. This CDR3 spans 14 amino acids. Material for sequencing was blood. The receptor comes from a female donor with papillary thyroid cancer or a benign thyroid nodule (not recorded which). Some clones in this sample may be carry-over from other donors' samples. The V gene is TRBV12-3 or TRBV12-4, the J gene TRBJ2-5; TRBD1 is a possible D gene (5 bases). CDR3 sequence: CASSPRAGQETQYF. In DNA, the CDR3 is TGTGCCAGCAGTCCCAGGGCAGGCCAAGAGACCCAGTACTTC.